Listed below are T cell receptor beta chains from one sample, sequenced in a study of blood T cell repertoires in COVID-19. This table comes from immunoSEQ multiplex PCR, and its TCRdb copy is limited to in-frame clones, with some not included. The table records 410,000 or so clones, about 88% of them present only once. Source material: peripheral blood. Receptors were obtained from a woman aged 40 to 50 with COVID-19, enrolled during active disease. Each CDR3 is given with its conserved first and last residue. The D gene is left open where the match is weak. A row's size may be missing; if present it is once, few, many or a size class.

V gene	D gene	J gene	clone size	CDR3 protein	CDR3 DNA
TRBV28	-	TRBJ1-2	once	CASSLARVNYGYTF	TGTGCCAGCAGTCTAGCAAGAGTTAACTATGGCTACACCTTC
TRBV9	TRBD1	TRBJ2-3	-	CASSVAFTGADTQYF	TGTGCCAGCAGCGTAGCGTTTACAGGGGCAGATACGCAGTATTTT
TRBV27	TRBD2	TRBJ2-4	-	CASSFWREGSKNIQYF	TGTGCCAGCAGTTTCTGGCGGGAGGGTTCCAAAAACATTCAGTACTTC
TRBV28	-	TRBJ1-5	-	CASRFAEGAQHF	TGTGCCAGCAGGTTCGCCGAGGGGGCCCAGCATTTT
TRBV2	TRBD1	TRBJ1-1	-	CASSYLGQGDTEAFF	TGTGCCAGCAGCTATTTGGGACAGGGGGACACTGAAGCTTTCTTT
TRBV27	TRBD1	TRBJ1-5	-	CAITGGAGNQPQHF	TGTGCCATCACAGGGGGCGCGGGGAATCAGCCCCAGCATTTT
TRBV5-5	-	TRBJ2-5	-	CASSLSALVGRETQYF	TGTGCCAGCAGCTTGTCTGCCCTAGTGGGTCGAGAGACCCAGTACTTC
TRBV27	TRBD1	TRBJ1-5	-	CASSPGTGQRPQHF	TGTGCCAGCAGCCCCGGGACAGGCCAACGGCCCCAGCATTTT
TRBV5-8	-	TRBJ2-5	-	CASSLGVGQSQETQYF	TGTGCCAGCAGCTTGGGGGTGGGGCAGAGTCAAGAGACCCAGTACTTC
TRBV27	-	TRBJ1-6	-	CASSLNPAAPLHF	TGTGCCAGCAGCCTGAATCCGGCGGCACCCCTCCACTTT
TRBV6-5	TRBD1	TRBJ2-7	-	CASSYPGQGRNEQYF	TGTGCCAGCAGTTACCCAGGACAGGGCCGGAACGAGCAGTACTTC
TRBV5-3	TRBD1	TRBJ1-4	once	CARSCQGAANEKLFF	TGTGCCAGAAGTTGTCAGGGGGCCGCTAATGAAAAACTGTTTTTT
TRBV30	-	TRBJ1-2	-	CAWRHIRGNYGYTF	TGTGCCTGGAGGCATATCCGGGGTAACTATGGCTACACCTTC
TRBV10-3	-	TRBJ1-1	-	CAISEVRVYTEAFF	TGTGCCATCAGTGAAGTTCGGGTTTACACTGAAGCTTTCTTT
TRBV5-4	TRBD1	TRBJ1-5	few	CASSFRAGGLVGPQHF	TGTGCCAGCAGCTTTCGGGCAGGGGGTTTGGTGGGGCCCCAGCATTTT